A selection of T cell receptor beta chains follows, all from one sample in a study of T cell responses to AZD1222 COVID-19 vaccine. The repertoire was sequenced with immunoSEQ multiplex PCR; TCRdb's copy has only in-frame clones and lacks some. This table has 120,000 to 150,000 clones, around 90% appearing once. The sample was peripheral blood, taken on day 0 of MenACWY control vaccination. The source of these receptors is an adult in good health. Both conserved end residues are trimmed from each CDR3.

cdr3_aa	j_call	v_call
ASSLSGGGRSPLH	TRBJ1-6	TRBV28
ASSSQGLVEAF	TRBJ1-1	TRBV5-1
ASSLAPAGELF	TRBJ2-2	TRBV7-7
ASSLTQDHEQF	TRBJ2-1	TRBV7-7
ASSIGLAAYEQY	TRBJ2-7	TRBV19
ATSRSETGELF	TRBJ2-2	TRBV15
ASSPWADLNTEAF	TRBJ1-1	TRBV7-9
ASSPPNKVGEKLF	TRBJ1-4	TRBV28
ASSQEGGNTEAF	TRBJ1-1	TRBV3-1/TRBV3-2
ASSLKGAGSLSDEQY	TRBJ2-7	TRBV4-1
ASSLRDRVSGEQY	TRBJ2-7	TRBV2
ASSSFGTEAF	TRBJ1-1	TRBV19
ASSVGQGNEKLF	TRBJ1-4	TRBV9
ASSPRGRGNQPQH	TRBJ1-5	TRBV28
ASSLGPGTEQF	TRBJ2-1	TRBV5-1
ASSQQGSLDYGYT	TRBJ1-2	TRBV19
ASTGTSTGELF	TRBJ2-2	TRBV12-3/TRBV12-4
ASRALRGTGELF	TRBJ2-2	TRBV10-2